Presented here are 12 T cell receptor beta chains from one specimen sequenced in a study of tumor and adjacent non-tumor tissue in lung cancer. The template was RNA from unsorted bulk tissue. The normal lung tissue was taken more than 3 cm from the tumor edge. TCRbeta libraries were built with three rounds of nested PCR, modified from ARM-PCR. TCRdb reprocessed the multiplex PCR reads with MiXCR, giving one entry per CDR3 protein. The table lists approximately 66,000 distinct CDR3 sequences, roughly 60% of them singletons. Sequencing input: distant non-tumor lung tissue. The receptors derive from a man in his 70s with non-small cell lung cancer.

On this clonotype: A junction end diverges from the germline sequence, so it may reflect a read error. The rearrangement joins TRBV4-1 to TRBJ2-7, with 8 bases lining up with TRBD2. Germline V gene sequence: CDR1 MGHRA, CDR2 YSYEKL. The CDR3 consists of 16 residues. In nucleotides, the CDR3 is TGCGCCAGCAGCCAAGAATCGGGGGGGCCCGGCTACGGGCAGTACTTC. This translates into CASSQESGGPGYGQYF.

Only a few counts were recorded for this clonotype. This chain uses TRBV28 with TRBJ2-7, with a possible D match to TRBD1 (6 bases). Germline CDR1 is MDHEN and CDR2 is SYDVKM. This CDR3 contains 13 residues. Trimming removed 6 bases at V and 5 bases at J, with 14 bases between. CDR3 sequence reads: CASRFTGTHEQYF. The CDR3 region has the DNA TGTGCCAGCAGATTTACAGGGACCCACGAGCAGTACTTC.

Turning to this clonotype: Since no conserved phenylalanine or tryptophan closes the CDR3, a read error is the likely cause. The chain has TRBV11-2 and TRBJ1-1; weak D call: TRBD1 (5 bases). The CDR3 contains 14 residues. Trimming stripped 7 bases from V and 3 bases from J, with 15 bases between. Germline V gene data show CDR1 as SGHAT and CDR2 as FQNNGV. The CDR3 DNA follows: TGTGCCAGCAAGCCAGGGCAAGGGTACACTGAAGCTTTCTGT. Protein product: CASKPGQGYTEAFC.

As concerns this clonotype: The CDR3 does not close with the conserved phenylalanine or tryptophan, likely indicating a read error. The chain employs TRBV5-6 and TRBJ2-5, with D possibly called TRBD1 or TRBD2 (5 bases each). The CDR3 totals 13 residues. Germline V CDR1 and CDR2: SGHDT, YYEEEE. Written as DNA, the CDR3 is TGTGCCAACAGCCCGGGGCCTGGGGAGACCCAGTACTTA. Translation: CANSPGPGETQYL.

The gene calls are TRBV7-9 and TRBJ2-7; D is unclear. V was clipped by 4 bases and J by 2 bases, with 9 bases between them. Germline V gene lookup returns CDR1 SEHNR and CDR2 FQNEAQ (reference sequence). The CDR3 length is 13 residues. DNA of the CDR3: TGTGCCAGCAGCTCGAAGTGCCCCTACGAGCAGTACTTC. Protein sequence: CASSSKCPYEQYF.

Notes on this clonotype: One end of the junction is discordant with germline, which a read error may explain. This sequence joins TRBV5-6 and TRBJ2-2, with D perhaps matching TRBD1 (6 bases). In germline, CDR1 is SGHDT, CDR2 YYEEEE. This CDR3 contains 15 residues. Here the CDR3 DNA reads TGTGCCAGCAGCCCAGACAGGAGGCGGACCGGGGAACTGTTTTTT. This sequence encodes CASSPDRRRTGELFF.

This clonotype was seen at least ten times. The rearrangement joins TRBV6-5 to TRBJ2-7; 7 bases are a match to TRBD1. Germline CDR1 and CDR2: MNHEY and SVGAGI. V lost 4 bases, J lost 5 bases, and 8 bases stayed unmatched. This CDR3 contains 14 residues. CDR3 sequence: CASSSRQGVNEQYF. The CDR3 coding sequence is TGTGCCAGCAGTTCTCGGCAGGGGGTCAACGAGCAGTACTTC.

As regards this clonotype: A much larger clone is a single base away; this may be a read error. The V gene is TRBV5-1, the J gene TRBJ2-5, with no clear D. The CDR3 totals 13 residues. V was clipped by 7 bases and J by 2 bases, with 12 bases between them. In germline, CDR1 is SGHRS, CDR2 YFSETQ. As DNA, the CDR3 is TGCGCCAGCCGCTGGTGGGTGCAAGAGACCCAGTACTTC. This sequence encodes CASRWWVQETQYF.

This clonotype was seen many times. V usage is TRBV20-1 and J usage is TRBJ2-7; 7 bases agree with TRBD2. This CDR3 has 15 residues. Germline assignment: CDR1 DFQATT and CDR2 SNEGSKA (reference sequence). V lost 5 bases, J lost 0 bases, and 10 bases stayed unmatched. The CDR3 DNA sequence: TGCAGTGCTGACGGGGGGTTTTCTGGCTCCTACGAGCAGTACTTC. Translation gives CSADGGFSGSYEQYF.

This clonotype was detected only once. This may be a read error, as it is one base from a much larger clone. The V call is TRBV28, the J call TRBJ2-5; no clear D gene. V lost 5 bases and J lost 4, with 17 bases in between. The germline V gene encodes CDR1 MDHEN and CDR2 SYDVKM. This CDR3 is 15 amino acids long. For the CDR3, the DNA is TGTGCCAGCAGTGACCCCCAATTCGGGCCAGAGACCCAGTACTTC. It specifies CASSDPQFGPETQYF.

Comment on this clonotype: Its ends do not fully match the called genes, so a read error is possible. The chain has TRBV28 and TRBJ1-3; D ambiguous. CDR3 length equals 15 residues. Germline V gene data show CDR1 as MDHEN and CDR2 as SYDVKM. The chain's CDR3 is CASRGRIDSGNTIHF. Here the CDR3 DNA reads TGTGCCAGCAGAGGGCGGATTGACTCTGGAAACACCATACATTTT.

Comment on this clonotype: At one end the junction does not follow the germline gene, possibly because of a read error. This rearrangement joins TRBV4-2 to TRBJ2-5; 9 bases line up with TRBD1. The CDR3 covers 16 residues. Per the germline V gene, CDR1 is LGHNA and CDR2 is YNFKEQ. This chain's CDR3 is CAGSQGRQGGAETQYF. The CDR3 DNA follows: TGTGCCGGCAGCCAAGGGCGACAGGGGGGGGCAGAGACCCAGTACTTC.